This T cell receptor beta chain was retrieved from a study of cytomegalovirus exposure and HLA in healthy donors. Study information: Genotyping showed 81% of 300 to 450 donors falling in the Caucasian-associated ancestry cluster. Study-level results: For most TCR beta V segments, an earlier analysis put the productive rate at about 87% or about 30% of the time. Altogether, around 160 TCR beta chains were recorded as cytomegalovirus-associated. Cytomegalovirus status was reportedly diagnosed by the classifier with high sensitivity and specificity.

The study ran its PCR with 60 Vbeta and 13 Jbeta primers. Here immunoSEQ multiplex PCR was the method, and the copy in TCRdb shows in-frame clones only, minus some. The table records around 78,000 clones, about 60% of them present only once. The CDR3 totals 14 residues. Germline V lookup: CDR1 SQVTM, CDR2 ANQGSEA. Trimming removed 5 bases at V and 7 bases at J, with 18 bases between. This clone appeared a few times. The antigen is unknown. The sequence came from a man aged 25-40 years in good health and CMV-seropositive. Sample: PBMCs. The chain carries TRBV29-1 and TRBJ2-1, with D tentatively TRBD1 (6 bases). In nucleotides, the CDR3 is TGCAGCGTTCCGTGGGACACAGGCGCTAATGAGCAGTTCTTC. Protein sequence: CSVPWDTGANEQFF.